These T cell receptor beta chains were read from a single sample in a study of graft-versus-host responses after intestinal transplantation. This table comes from immunoSEQ multiplex PCR, and its TCRdb copy is limited to in-frame clones, with some not included. Of 95,000 to 150,000 clones detected, roughly 93% appear once; the ten largest clones hold around 0.12%. Their antigen targets remain unknown. This sample comprised unstimulated CD4+ T cells sorted from spleen or lymph node cells, obtained before intestinal transplant. Receptors originate from a human donor who received an intestinal transplant. The CDR3 runs from the conserved cysteine through the conserved F or W. A D gene is named only where the DNA matches it firmly. Clone size is not always given. Where it is, it says once, few, many or a class for expanded clones.

>TRBV27|TRBD2|TRBJ2-3|.
TGTGCCAGCAGGGTTCCGAGGACTAGCCCAGGAGATACGCAGTATTTT
CASRVPRTSPGDTQYF
>TRBV7-2|.|TRBJ1-2|.
TGTGCCAGCAGCTTGGACCTCTATGGCTACACCTTC
CASSLDLYGYTF
>TRBV19|.|TRBJ1-5|.
TGTGCCAGTAGTATGGGGGGGGTAGGCAATCAGCCCCAGCATTTT
CASSMGGVGNQPQHF
>TRBV5-1|.|TRBJ2-5|once
TGCGCCAGCAGCTCTGGGACATCGGGGGAGACCCAGTACTTC
CASSSGTSGETQYF
>TRBV29-1|TRBD2|TRBJ2-1|.
TGCAGCGTTGGGACTAGCGGGTGGTCCTACAATGAGCAGTTCTTC
CSVGTSGWSYNEQFF
>TRBV9|TRBD2|TRBJ2-4|.
TGTGCCAGCAGCGTAGGAGGTAGCGGGAACGCCAAAAACATTCAGTACTTC
CASSVGGSGNAKNIQYF
>TRBV5-1|TRBD1|TRBJ2-6|.
TGCGCCAGCAGCTTCGACAGGGTCTCTGGGGCCAACGTCCTGACTTTC
CASSFDRVSGANVLTF
>TRBV7-2|.|TRBJ2-5|.
TGTGCCAGCAGCCCGGGACCACAAGAGACCCAGTACTTC
CASSPGPQETQYF
>TRBV6-6|.|TRBJ1-2|.
TGTGCCAGCAGTTACTCGAAAACTAACTATGGCTACACCTTC
CASSYSKTNYGYTF
>TRBV6-1|TRBD1|TRBJ1-5|once
TGTGCCAGCACTGGACAGGGGGGTGATCAGCCCCAGCATTTT
CASTGQGGDQPQHF
>TRBV6-1|.|TRBJ1-3|.
TGTGCCAGCAGTGAGGTTTTAAACACCATATATTTT
CASSEVLNTIYF
>TRBV10-3|.|TRBJ2-7|.
TGTGCCATCAGTCCGGGATCCCACGAGCAGTACTTC
CAISPGSHEQYF
>TRBV19|.|TRBJ2-2|few
TGTGCCAGTAGTATAGTGCCTTCGAACACCGGGGAGCTGTTTTTT
CASSIVPSNTGELFF
>TRBV18|.|TRBJ2-3|once
TGTGCCAGCTCACCGGTTTCTGCAGCTAGAGATACGCAGTATTTT
CASSPVSAARDTQYF
>TRBV28|.|TRBJ2-2|.
TGTGCCAGCAGGTACTCAGGGATTCCGGTAGACACCGGGGAGCTGTTTTTT
CASRYSGIPVDTGELFF
>TRBV21-1|.|TRBJ2-7|.
TGTGCCAGCAGCAAGGGCTTCAGGGGCGACGAGCAGTACTTC
CASSKGFRGDEQYF
>TRBV18|TRBD2|TRBJ2-2|.
TGTGCCAGCTCACGGACTAGCGGCCCGAACACCGGGGAGCTGTTTTTT
CASSRTSGPNTGELFF
>TRBV27|.|TRBJ2-2|.
TGTGCCAGCAGTTTATCGAAACAGGTAGGGACCGGGGAGCTGTTTTTT
CASSLSKQVGTGELFF
>TRBV18|.|TRBJ1-1|.
TGTGCCAGCACACCGGACACCACCATGAACACTGAAGCTTTCTTT
CASTPDTTMNTEAFF
>TRBV7-8|.|TRBJ2-7|.
TGTGCCAGCAGCTTATTTGGCAGCTACGAGCAGTACTTC
CASSLFGSYEQYF
>TRBV6-1|.|TRBJ1-5|once
TGTGCCAGCACCTTGACAGTCAATCAGCCCCAGCATTTT
CASTLTVNQPQHF
>TRBV7-9|.|TRBJ1-2|.
TGTGCCAGCAGCCAAGCCCTGGGCCCCTCCAGTGGCTACACCTTC
CASSQALGPSSGYTF
>TRBV29-1|TRBD1|TRBJ2-5|.
TGCAGCGTTGTTAGGGGACAGACGGAGACCCAGTACTTC
CSVVRGQTETQYF
>TRBV6-5|TRBD2|TRBJ2-7|.
TGTGCCAGCAGCTCGGGGGGCGAGCAGTACTTC
CASSSGGEQYF
>TRBV5-1|.|TRBJ2-2|.
TGCGCCAGCAGCCCAGAGGGTGTCGGGGAGCTGTTTTTT
CASSPEGVGELFF
>TRBV4-1|TRBD2|TRBJ2-3|.
TGCGCCAGCAGCCAAGTCATGTGGGAGGGGCCCACAGATACGCAGTATTTT
CASSQVMWEGPTDTQYF
>TRBV5-6|TRBD1|TRBJ1-5|.
TGTGCCAGCAGCTCCGGGACAGGCAGTCAGCCCCAGCATTTT
CASSSGTGSQPQHF
>TRBV7-8|.|TRBJ1-3|.
TGTGCCAGCAGTCCACTTCGAAACACCATATATTTT
CASSPLRNTIYF
>TRBV11-2|.|TRBJ2-7|.
TGTGCCAGCAGCGCACAGATCCAAATTCGGGGCTACGAGCAGTACTTC
CASSAQIQIRGYEQYF
>TRBV11-1|.|TRBJ2-7|.
TGTGCCAGCAGCTTCGATCGGGGTACTGCTACGGACTTC
CASSFDRGTATDF
>TRBV7-9|TRBD1|TRBJ1-4|.
TGTGCCAGCAGCTTAGCGACAGGGATTAATGAAAAACTGTTTTTT
CASSLATGINEKLFF
>TRBV7-9|TRBD1|TRBJ1-4|.
TGTGCCAGCAGCACGGGACAGGGCCATGAAAAACTGTTTTTT
CASSTGQGHEKLFF
>TRBV30|TRBD1|TRBJ1-4|few
TGTGCCTACGATCGACAGGGTAATGAAAAACTGTTTTTT
CAYDRQGNEKLFF
>TRBV5-1|.|TRBJ1-2|.
TGCGCCAGCAGCCCGGGGGGGGCTGGCTACACCTTC
CASSPGGAGYTF
>TRBV6-5|TRBD2|TRBJ2-2|few
TGTGCCAGCAGTTACTGGACTAGCGTCACCGGGGAGCTGTTTTTT
CASSYWTSVTGELFF
>TRBV29-1|.|TRBJ2-7|.
TGCAGCGTTGGCCAGACCTACGAGCAGTACTTC
CSVGQTYEQYF
>TRBV21-1|.|TRBJ2-7|.
.
CASSKANWGTGAPYEQYF
>TRBV11-2|TRBD1|TRBJ2-7|.
TGTGCCAGCAGCACAGGGGGGCCGGCCGAGCAGTACTTC
CASSTGGPAEQYF
>TRBV11-2|TRBD2|TRBJ2-7|.
TGTGCCAGCGGTCGGGGGAGCGGGGGAGTCTACGAGCAGTACTTC
CASGRGSGGVYEQYF
>TRBV4-1|.|TRBJ2-5|.
TGCGCCAGCAGCCAAGATGGGGCAGCCCAAGAGACCCAGTACTTC
CASSQDGAAQETQYF
>TRBV7-9|TRBD1|TRBJ2-7|.
TGTGCCAGCAGCTCCGGACAGGGGAGGCTTTACGAGCAGTACTTC
CASSSGQGRLYEQYF
>TRBV30|.|TRBJ2-7|.
TGTGCCTGGGGGGAGGGGGTCCCCTACGAGCAGTACTTC
CAWGEGVPYEQYF
>TRBV6-4|.|TRBJ2-7|.
TGTGCCAGCAGTCCCCCAGAGCCTCTGAGCTCCTACGAGCAGTACTTC
CASSPPEPLSSYEQYF
>TRBV4-2|TRBD1|TRBJ2-4|.
TGTGCCAGCAGCTTAATTGGGGACAGTCTAGCCAAAAACATTCAGTACTTC
CASSLIGDSLAKNIQYF
>TRBV7-6|TRBD2|TRBJ2-1|.
TGTGCCAGCAGCTTAGTATTCGGGCGGGAGACAAATGAACAGTTCTTC
CASSLVFGRETNEQFF
>TRBV15|.|TRBJ2-7|once
TGTGCCACCAGTAGGGACCGTTTGGGGTTGGGGGAAGGCTACGAGCAGTACTTC
CATSRDRLGLGEGYEQYF
>TRBV30|TRBD2|TRBJ2-4|once
TGTGCCTGGAGTGTAATTCGGCGAACCAGCGGGACTCTAGCCAAAAACATTCAGTACTTC
CAWSVIRRTSGTLAKNIQYF
>TRBV7-3|TRBD2|TRBJ2-1|.
TGTGCCAGCAGCTTAGGCGGGAGTGGGAATGAGCAGTTCTTC
CASSLGGSGNEQFF
>TRBV5-1|.|TRBJ2-7|once
TGCGCCAGCAGCCCGGCGGTGGGTTCCTACGAGCAGTACTTC
CASSPAVGSYEQYF
>TRBV5-4|.|TRBJ2-1|.
TGTGCCAGCAGCCGGGGTCTAGCGAATGAGCAGTTCTTC
CASSRGLANEQFF
>TRBV5-1|.|TRBJ2-5|.
TGCGCCAGCAGCCCGTATCGGGACTCCTTGGGGGGGACCCAGTACTTC
CASSPYRDSLGGTQYF
>TRBV5-5|.|TRBJ2-7|once
TGTGCCAGCAGCTTGGTTCACACATTAGGGGACTACGAGCAGTACTTC
CASSLVHTLGDYEQYF
>TRBV7-9|.|TRBJ1-2|.
TGTGCCAGCAGCCAACCACCGCCCTCGGCCAACTATGGCTACACCTTC
CASSQPPPSANYGYTF
>TRBV4-1|TRBD2|TRBJ2-1|.
TGCGCCAGCAGCCAAGTCCCAGCAGGGACTAGCGGGAGTAATGAGCAGTTCTTC
CASSQVPAGTSGSNEQFF
>TRBV28|.|TRBJ2-7|.
TGTGCCAGCATTAGACTTCCCGGCTACGAGCAGTACTTC
CASIRLPGYEQYF